This T cell receptor beta chain came from a study of T cells after yellow fever vaccination. General study findings and limits: Once the booster was given, most primary-vaccination clones reappeared, at around 96% for CD4 and roughly 86% for CD8.

A word on this clonotype: The antigen is not known.

Production of TCR cDNA was by 5'RACE template switching, which also added a universal primer site and UMIs. TCRdb re-called the 5' RACE reads with MiXCR, one entry per CDR3 protein. The sample records 450,000 to 550,000 distinct CDR3 sequences, roughly a fifth being singletons. The specimen was PBMCs, collected roughly 20 days after the first yellow fever vaccination. This clonotype was sampled from a man in his late teens or twenties who received the YFV17D yellow fever vaccine.

CDR3 in DNA: TGTGCCAGCAGCGCTCGGGAAAACACTGAAGCTTTCTTT. Its translation: CASSARENTEAFF. The chain recombines TRBV6-4 with TRBJ1-1; D remains ambiguous. CDR3 length: 13 amino acids. Looked up from germline, CDR1 is MRHNA and CDR2 is SNTAGT. V was clipped by 6 bases and J by 2 bases, with 10 bases between them.